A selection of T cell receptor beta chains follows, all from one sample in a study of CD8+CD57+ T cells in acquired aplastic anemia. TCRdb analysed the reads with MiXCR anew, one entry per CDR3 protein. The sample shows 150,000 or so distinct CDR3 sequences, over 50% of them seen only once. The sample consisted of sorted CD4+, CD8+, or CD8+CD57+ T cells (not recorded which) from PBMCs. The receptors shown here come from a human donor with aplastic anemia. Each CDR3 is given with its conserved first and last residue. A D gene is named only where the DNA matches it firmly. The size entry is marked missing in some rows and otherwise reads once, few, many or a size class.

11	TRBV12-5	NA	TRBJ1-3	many	CASGRGNTIYF	TGTGCTAGTGGGAGGGGAAACACCATATATTTT
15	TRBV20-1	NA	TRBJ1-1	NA	CSARDGKRVNTEAFF	TGCAGTGCTAGAGACGGGAAAAGGGTGAACACTGAAGCTTTCTTT
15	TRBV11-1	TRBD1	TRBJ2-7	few	CASSFDRTGAYEQYF	TGTGCCAGCAGCTTCGATCGGACAGGGGCCTACGAGCAGTACTTC
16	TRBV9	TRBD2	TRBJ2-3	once	CASSVGNGGATDTQYF	TGTGCCAGCAGCGTAGGGAACGGGGGGGCAACAGATACGCAGTATTTT
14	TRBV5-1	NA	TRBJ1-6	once	CASSLHGSNSPLHF	TGCGCCAGCAGCCTGCATGGGTCAAATTCACCCCTCCACTTT
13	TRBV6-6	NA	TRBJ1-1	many	CASSYPGLPEAFF	TGTGCCAGCAGTTACCCGGGGCTGCCCGAAGCTTTCTTT
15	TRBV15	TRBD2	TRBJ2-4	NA	CATSRSTERGNIQYF	TGTGCCACCAGCAGATCGACCGAGCGGGGAAACATTCAGTACTTC
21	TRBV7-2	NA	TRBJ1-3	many	CASSLALEFLEAAASGNTIYF	TGTGCCAGCAGCTTAGCGCTTGAGTTCCTTGAGGCCGCAGCCTCTGGAAACACCATATATTTT
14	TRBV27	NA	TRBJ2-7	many	CATQIGGGPYEQYF	TGTGCCACCCAGATCGGAGGGGGCCCCTACGAGCAGTACTTC
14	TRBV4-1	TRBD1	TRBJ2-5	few	CASSQQGARETQYF	TGCGCCAGCAGCCAACAGGGGGCAAGAGAGACCCAGTACTTC
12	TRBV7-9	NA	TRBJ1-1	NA	CASSSSGVKAFF	TGTGCCAGCAGCTCCTCCGGAGTTAAAGCTTTCTTT
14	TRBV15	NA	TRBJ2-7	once	CATSRDAADYEQYF	TGTGCCACCAGCAGAGATGCGGCAGACTACGAGCAGTACTTC
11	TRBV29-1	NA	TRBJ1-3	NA	CSVPWGNTIYF	TGCAGCGTTCCGTGGGGAAACACCATATATTTT
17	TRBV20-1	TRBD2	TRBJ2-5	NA	CSARGSFWLAGEGTQYF	TGCAGTGCTAGAGGTTCTTTCTGGCTAGCGGGGGAAGGGACCCAGTACTTC
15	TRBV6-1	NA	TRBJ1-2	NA	CASSVGTFLNYGYTF	TGTGCCAGCAGTGTCGGGACATTTCTTAACTATGGCTACACCTTC
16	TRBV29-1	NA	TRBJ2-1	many	CSVRGTPGEEYNEQFF	TGCAGCGTTCGTGGCACACCGGGCGAGGAGTACAATGAGCAGTTCTTC
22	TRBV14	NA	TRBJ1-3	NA	CASSQVPFPGPQDGDSGNTIYF	TGTGCCAGCAGCCAGGTCCCCTTTCCGGGACCTCAGGATGGGGACTCTGGAAACACCATATATTTT
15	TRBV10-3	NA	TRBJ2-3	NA	CAISDPTVSTDTQYF	TGTGCCATCAGTGACCCCACGGTTAGCACAGATACGCAGTATTTT
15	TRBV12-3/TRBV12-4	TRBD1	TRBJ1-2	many	CASSPPGGASYGYTF	TGTGCCAGCAGTCCCCCAGGGGGGGCCTCCTATGGCTACACCTTC
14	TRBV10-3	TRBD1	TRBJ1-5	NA	CASGQGLMGQPQHF	TGTGCCAGCGGACAGGGGTTAATGGGTCAGCCCCAGCATTTT
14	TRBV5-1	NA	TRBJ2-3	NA	CASSRGGQTDTQYF	TGCGCCAGCAGCCGCGGGGGACAGACCGATACGCAGTATTTT
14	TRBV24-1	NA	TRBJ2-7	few	CATSDASSRGEQYF	TGTGCCACCAGTGACGCGAGTTCCCGCGGCGAGCAGTACTTC
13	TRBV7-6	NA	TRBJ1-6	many	CASSYVANSPLHF	TGTGCCAGCAGCTATGTGGCGAATTCACCCCTCCACTTT
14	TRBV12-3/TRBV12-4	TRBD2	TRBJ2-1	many	CASETSGIYNEQFF	TGTGCCAGCGAGACTAGCGGGATTTACAATGAGCAGTTCTTC
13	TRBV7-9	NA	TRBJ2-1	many	CASSLNPSYEQFF	TGTGCCAGCAGCTTAAACCCCTCCTATGAGCAGTTCTTC
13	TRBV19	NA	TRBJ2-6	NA	CASSMGGAYVLTF	TGTGCCAGTAGTATGGGGGGGGCCTACGTCCTGACTTTC
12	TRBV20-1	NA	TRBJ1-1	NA	CSAKRSYAEAFF	TGCAGTGCTAAGAGGAGCTACGCTGAAGCTTTCTTT
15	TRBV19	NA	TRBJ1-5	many	CATTNSGQSNQPQHF	TGTGCCACCACCAACTCGGGGCAGAGCAATCAGCCCCAGCATTTT
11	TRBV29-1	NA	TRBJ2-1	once	CSVDCGEEQFF	TGCAGCGTTGATTGTGGGGAGGAGCAGTTCTTC